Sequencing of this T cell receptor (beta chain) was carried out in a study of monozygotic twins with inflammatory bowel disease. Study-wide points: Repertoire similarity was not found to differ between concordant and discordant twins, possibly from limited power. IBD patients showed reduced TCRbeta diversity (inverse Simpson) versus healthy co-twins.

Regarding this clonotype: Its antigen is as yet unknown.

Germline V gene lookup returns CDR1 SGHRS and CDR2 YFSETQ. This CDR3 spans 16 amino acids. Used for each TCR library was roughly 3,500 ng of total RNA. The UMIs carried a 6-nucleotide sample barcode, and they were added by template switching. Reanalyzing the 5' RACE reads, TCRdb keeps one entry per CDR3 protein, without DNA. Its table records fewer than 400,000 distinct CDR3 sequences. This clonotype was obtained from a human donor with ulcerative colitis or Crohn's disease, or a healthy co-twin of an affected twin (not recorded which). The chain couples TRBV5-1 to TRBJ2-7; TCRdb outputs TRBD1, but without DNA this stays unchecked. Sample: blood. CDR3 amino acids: CASSFGHPATSYEQYF.